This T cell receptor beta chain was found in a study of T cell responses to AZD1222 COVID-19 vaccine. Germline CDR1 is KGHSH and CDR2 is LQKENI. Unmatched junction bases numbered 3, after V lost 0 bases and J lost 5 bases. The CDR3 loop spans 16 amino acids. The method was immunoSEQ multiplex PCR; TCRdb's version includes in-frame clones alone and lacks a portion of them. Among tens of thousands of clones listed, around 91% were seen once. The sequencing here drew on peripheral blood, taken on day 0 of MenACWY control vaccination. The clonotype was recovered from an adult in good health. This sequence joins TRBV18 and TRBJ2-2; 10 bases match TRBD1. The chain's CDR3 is CASSPPGTGDTGELFF. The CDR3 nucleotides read TGTGCCAGCTCACCACCCGGGACAGGGGATACCGGGGAGCTGTTTTTT.